This T cell receptor (beta chain) is from a study of cytomegalovirus exposure and HLA in healthy donors. Study in general: A prior study identified just under 120 million unique TCR beta sequences from about 180 million T cells.

The length of the CDR3 is 14 residues. Germline CDR1 and CDR2: SGHTA and FQGTGA. Trimming left V 5 bases short and J 3 bases short, with 10 bases between. Overall study results and limits: Roughly even sequencing depth across donors was the assumption behind the presence/absence analyses. Reportedly, diagnosis of cytomegalovirus status by the classifier showed high specificity and sensitivity.

Although they were nominally healthy when sampled, donors likely had unrecorded immune exposures. For this clone: What it binds is not known.

PCR involved 60 Vbeta and 13 Jbeta primers. Data came from immunoSEQ multiplex PCR; TCRdb stores just in-frame clones and leaves some out. The data show tens of thousands of clones, with over 60% seen just once and 20% to 25% held by the top ten. This sequence originates from a woman aged 50 to 60 in good health and CMV-seropositive. Sequenced material: PBMCs. The V and J genes are TRBV7-3 and TRBJ2-2; D possibly corresponds to TRBD1 (6 bases). The CDR3 sequence: CASSPNRDTGELFF. The CDR3 nucleotides read TGTGCCAGCAGCCCAAACAGGGACACCGGGGAGCTGTTTTTT.